What follows is one TCR beta chain and its context. The source of the sample is a study of T cell changes during pregnancy in multiple sclerosis. CDR3 length: 14 amino acids. Germline loops: CDR1 SNHLY, CDR2 FYNNEI. With 8 bases removed from V and 4 bases from J, the gap between germline ends came to 16 bases. The method was immunoSEQ multiplex PCR; TCRdb's version includes in-frame clones alone and lacks a portion of them. The repertoire consists of roughly 110,000 clones, with approximately 90% occurring once and the leading ten covering roughly 1.5%. This TCR derives from a female donor with multiple sclerosis, enrolled in a pregnancy study. This chain links TRBV2 with TRBJ2-3; D possibly corresponds to TRBD1 (6 bases). The sequencing here drew on peripheral blood, taken after pregnancy. CDR3 DNA sequence: TGTGCCAGCCAACTCGACACAGGGTCAGATACGCAGTATTTT. Translated, it gives CASQLDTGSDTQYF.